A single sample is the source of the 17 T cell receptor beta chains below, sequenced in a study of T cell changes during pregnancy in multiple sclerosis. The table came from immunoSEQ multiplex PCR; TCRdb's copy has only in-frame clones and leaves some out. This sample has tens of thousands of clones, with around 96% found just once. The material sequenced was CD8+ T cells from peripheral blood mononuclear cells, taken after pregnancy. The receptors originated from a female donor with multiple sclerosis, enrolled in a pregnancy study.

The rearrangement joins TRBV28 to TRBJ2-1; 7 bases fit TRBD1. Looked up from germline, CDR1 is MDHEN and CDR2 is SYDVKM. This CDR3 contains 16 residues. The V gene end was trimmed by 6 bases and the J gene end by 9 bases; junction bases not matched to a gene: 17. The chain's CDR3 is CASSSPPPTGDGEQFF. The DNA of the CDR3 is TGTGCCAGCAGCTCCCCCCCGCCCACAGGGGACGGTGAGCAGTTCTTC. The variable domain in full, with the rest retrieved from reference TRBV28 and TRBJ2-1, is DVKVTQSSRYLVKRTGEKVFLECVQDMDHENMFWYRQDPGLGLRLIYFSYDVKMKEKGDIPEGYSVSREKKERFSLILESASTNQTSMYLCASSSPPPTGDGEQFFGPGTRLTVL.

The chain carries TRBV19 and TRBJ1-5; 8 bases are a match to TRBD1. The CDR3 consists of 14 residues. The trim removed 7 bases at V and 7 bases at J, leaving 9 bases unmatched. CDR1 and CDR2 (germline): LNHDA, SQIVND (reference sequence). The CDR3 DNA reads TGTGCCAGTACCGATGGACAGGGAGGACAGCCCCAGCATTTT. As protein: CASTDGQGGQPQHF.

This rearrangement joins TRBV19 to TRBJ1-1; D remains ambiguous. The CDR3 loop spans 12 amino acids. The ends were cut back, 3 bases at V and 7 bases at J, with 9 bases in the middle. Germline loops: CDR1 LNHDA, CDR2 SQIVND (reference sequence). CDR3 residues: CASSIGVFEAFF. The CDR3 region has the DNA TGTGCCAGTAGTATCGGGGTTTTTGAAGCTTTCTTT.

This clone has only one observation. The chain employs TRBV28 and TRBJ2-1, with 9 positions matching TRBD1. This CDR3 comprises 17 residues. The V and J ends lost 3 bases and 4 bases, in that order; junction bases with no gene match: 10. Looked up from germline, CDR1 is MDHEN and CDR2 is SYDVKM. The CDR3 DNA is TGTGCCAGCAGTTTTCTCTTACCGACAGGGGGATACAATGAGCAGTTCTTC. This encodes CASSFLLPTGGYNEQFF. The entire variable domain, with the rest obtained from reference TRBV28 and TRBJ2-1, is as follows: DVKVTQSSRYLVKRTGEKVFLECVQDMDHENMFWYRQDPGLGLRLIYFSYDVKMKEKGDIPEGYSVSREKKERFSLILESASTNQTSMYLCASSFLLPTGGYNEQFFGPGTRLTVL.

The gene calls are TRBV28 and TRBJ2-1, with TRBD1 matching 8 bases. V shed 5 bases, J shed 6 bases, and the junction held 24 bases outside the gene matches. Germline CDR1 is MDHEN and CDR2 is SYDVKM. CDR3 length: 20 amino acids. Here the CDR3 DNA reads TGTGCCAGCAGTCTGGGGGTGTTTGCGCAGGGACAGGCGCCTATCAATGAGCAGTTCTTC. Translation gives CASSLGVFAQGQAPINEQFF.

The V and J genes are TRBV4-2 and TRBJ1-3, with D hard to call. The length of the CDR3 is 16 residues. Germline V gene data show CDR1 as LGHNA and CDR2 as YNFKEQ. Trimming shortened V by 4 bases and J by 0 bases, and 13 bases separated the two germline ends. The CDR3 here is CASSLETGYSGNTIYF. CDR3 sequence (DNA): TGTGCCAGCAGCCTCGAGACGGGTTACTCTGGAAACACCATATATTTT.

The chain joins TRBV30 to TRBJ1-5; 8 nucleotides match TRBD1. Germline trimming cut 5 bases from V and 5 bases from J; bases unmatched to any gene: 5. The germline V gene has CDR1 GTSNPN and CDR2 SVGIG (reference sequence). This CDR3 has 13 amino acids. The CDR3 loop reads CAWGTGPYQPQHF. In nucleotides, the CDR3 is TGTGCCTGGGGGACAGGCCCCTATCAGCCCCAGCATTTT.

The V and J genes are TRBV9 and TRBJ2-3; 10 nucleotides align to TRBD1. The CDR3 extends over 16 amino acids. The ends lost 4 bases at V and 4 bases at J; junction bases unmatched: 9. Germline CDR1 is SGDLS and CDR2 is YYNGEE. The CDR3 coding sequence is TGTGCCAGCAGCTTCACAACCGGGACAGGGGCAGATACGCAGTATTTT. Amino acid sequence: CASSFTTGTGADTQYF.

As DNA, the CDR3 is TGTGCCAGCAGCCCTTCAGGGGGCTTCTACGAGCAGTACTTC. Its protein product is CASSPSGGFYEQYF. This chain uses TRBV9 with TRBJ2-7; 8 bases are shared with TRBD1. This CDR3 spans 14 amino acids. Germline loops: CDR1 SGDLS, CDR2 YYNGEE. With 4 bases clipped from V and 3 bases from J, the junction kept 6 bases outside the gene matches.

This rearrangement joins TRBV23-1 to TRBJ2-1, with D unclear. TRBV23-1 falls under the ORF class, with uncertain function. Trimming cost V 0 bases and J 6 bases, with 18 bases left between them. CDR3 length: 17 residues. The CDR3 protein is CASSQSYEIPVCNEQFF. In nucleotides, the CDR3 is TGCGCCAGCAGTCAATCTTACGAGATACCCGTCTGCAATGAGCAGTTCTTC.

The gene calls are TRBV19 and TRBJ2-7, with TRBD2 matching over 11 bases. This CDR3 has 15 residues. After removal of 5 bases from V and 1 base from J, the junction contained 4 bases not matched to a gene. CDR1 is LNHDA, CDR2 SQIVND, per germline (reference sequence). DNA for the CDR3: TGTGCCAGTAGTCTAGCGGGAGGATATTCCTACGAGCAGTACTTC. It specifies CASSLAGGYSYEQYF.

The chain couples TRBV4-3 to TRBJ1-5, with unresolved D. This CDR3 comprises 14 residues. Trimming cost V 2 bases and J 6 bases, with 11 bases left between them. The germline CDR1 and CDR2 sequences are LGHNA and YSLEER. CDR3 nucleotides: TGCGCCAGCAGCCAATCCCCCGCGGGTCAGCCCCAGCATTTT. It encodes CASSQSPAGQPQHF.

The V call is TRBV19, the J call TRBJ2-2; D is ambiguous. The germline V gene encodes CDR1 LNHDA and CDR2 SQIVND (reference sequence). V gave up 3 bases and J gave up 8 bases, with 13 bases separating them. The CDR3 totals 14 residues. The CDR3 is CASSIGTATGELFF. The CDR3 DNA reads as TGTGCCAGTAGTATCGGAACAGCTACAGGGGAGCTGTTTTTT.

The rearrangement links TRBV7-9 to TRBJ2-7; TRBD1 agrees at 9 bases. CDR1 and CDR2 (germline): SEHNR, FQNEAQ (reference sequence). J was trimmed by 7 bases and V by 3 bases; bases with no gene match: 10. The CDR3 runs to 15 residues. The CDR3 bases are TGTGCCAGCAGCTTCCCGGGACAGGGCCCGGGGGAGCAGTACTTC. It yields the protein CASSFPGQGPGEQYF.

The J gene is TRBJ1-5, the V gene TRBV18, with a possible D match to TRBD1 (5 bases). Trimming removed 2 bases from V and 5 bases from J, with 13 bases in between. This CDR3 has 15 residues. The germline gives CDR1 KGHSH, CDR2 LQKENI. For the CDR3, the DNA is TGTGCCAGCTCACCAGGGCAGGGCTCTGATCAGCCCCAGCATTTT. It specifies CASSPGQGSDQPQHF.

The V call is TRBV2, the J call TRBJ1-5, with D possibly being TRBD1 (5 bases). This CDR3 spans 16 amino acids. Trimming left V 3 bases short and J 2 bases short, with 14 bases between. The germline V gene encodes CDR1 SNHLY and CDR2 FYNNEI. The CDR3 region has the DNA TGTGCCAGCAGTGATAGAATCGGGGGTGGCAATCAGCCCCAGCATTTT. Translated, it gives CASSDRIGGGNQPQHF.

The CDR3 DNA reads TGTGCCAGCAGTTTAATAGCGACCGATTACGAGCAGTACTTC. Protein: CASSLIATDYEQYF. The J gene is TRBJ2-7, the V gene TRBV27, with D tentatively TRBD2 (5 bases). Trimming removed 2 bases from V and 4 bases from J, with 12 bases in between. In germline, CDR1 is MNHEY, CDR2 SMNVEV (reference sequence). The CDR3 spans 14 residues.